This paragraph reports one T cell receptor (beta chain). Generated by immunoSEQ multiplex PCR, the TCRdb table keeps only in-frame clones and is missing some. The table shows 85,000 to 100,000 clones, with about nine tenths occurring only once. The data belong to a study of T cell responses to AZD1222 COVID-19 vaccine. The CDR3 has 19 residues. The V gene's germline CDR1 is SGHTA and CDR2 FQGNSA. The V segment lost 4 bases and the J segment 2 bases; nucleotides outside the gene matches: 18. This sample comprised peripheral blood, obtained on day 0 of AZD1222 vaccination. The clonotype originates from an adult in good health. V gene TRBV7-2 combines with J gene TRBJ2-7, with 9 positions matching TRBD2. The CDR3 nucleotides read TGTGCCAGCAGCTCCCGACGGGGCGGATCTAGCGGGACCACCTACGAGCAGTACTTC. It translates to CASSSRRGGSSGTTYEQYF.